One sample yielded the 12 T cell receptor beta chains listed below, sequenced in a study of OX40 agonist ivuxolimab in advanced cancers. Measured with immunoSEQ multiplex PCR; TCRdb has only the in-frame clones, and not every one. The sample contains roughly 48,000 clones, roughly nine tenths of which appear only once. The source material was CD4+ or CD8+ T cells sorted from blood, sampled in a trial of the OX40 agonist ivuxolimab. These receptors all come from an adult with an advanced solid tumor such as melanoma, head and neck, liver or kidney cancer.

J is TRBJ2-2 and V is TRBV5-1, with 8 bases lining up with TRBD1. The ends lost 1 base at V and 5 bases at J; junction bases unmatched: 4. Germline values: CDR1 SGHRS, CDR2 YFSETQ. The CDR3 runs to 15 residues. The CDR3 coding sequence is TGCGCCAGCAGCTTGCAGGGGGCAGAAACCGGGGAGCTGTTTTTT. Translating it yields CASSLQGAETGELFF. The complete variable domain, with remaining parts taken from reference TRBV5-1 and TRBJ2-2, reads KAGVTQTPRYLIKTRGQQVTLSCSPISGHRSVSWYQQTPGQGLQFLFEYFSETQRNKGNFPGRFSGRQFSNSRSEMNVSTLELGDSALYLCASSLQGAETGELFFGEGSRLTVL.

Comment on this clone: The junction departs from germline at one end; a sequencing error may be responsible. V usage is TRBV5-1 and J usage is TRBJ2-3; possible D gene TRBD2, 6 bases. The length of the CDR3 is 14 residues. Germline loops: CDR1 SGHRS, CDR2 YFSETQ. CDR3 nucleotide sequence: TGCGCCAGCAGCGTAGGGACTCCCACAGGTACGCAGTATTTT. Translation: CASSVGTPTGTQYF.

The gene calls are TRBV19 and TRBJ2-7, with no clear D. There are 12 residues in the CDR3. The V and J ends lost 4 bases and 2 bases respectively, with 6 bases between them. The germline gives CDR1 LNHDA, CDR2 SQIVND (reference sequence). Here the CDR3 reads CASSNPAYEQYF. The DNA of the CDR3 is TGTGCCAGTAGTAATCCGGCCTACGAGCAGTACTTC. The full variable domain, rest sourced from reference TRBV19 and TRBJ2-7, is DGGITQSPKYLFRKEGQNVTLSCEQNLNHDAMYWYRQDPGQGLRLIYYSQIVNDFQKGDIAEGYSVSREKKESFPLTVTSAQKNPTAFYLCASSNPAYEQYFGPGTRLTVT.

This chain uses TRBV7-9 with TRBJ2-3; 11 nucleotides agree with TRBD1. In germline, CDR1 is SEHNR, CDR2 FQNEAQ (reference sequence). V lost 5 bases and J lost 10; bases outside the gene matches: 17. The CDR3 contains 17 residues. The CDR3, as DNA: TGTGCCAGCAGCCCAAGTCCAACCGGGACAGGGGGTTCCGCGCAGTATTTT. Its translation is CASSPSPTGTGGSAQYF. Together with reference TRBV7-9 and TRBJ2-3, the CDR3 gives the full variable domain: DTGVSQNPRHKITKRGQNVTFRCDPISEHNRLYWYRQTLGQGPEFLTYFQNEAQLEKSRLLSDRFSAERPKGSFSTLEIQRTEQGDSAMYLCASSPSPTGTGGSAQYFGPGTRLTVL.

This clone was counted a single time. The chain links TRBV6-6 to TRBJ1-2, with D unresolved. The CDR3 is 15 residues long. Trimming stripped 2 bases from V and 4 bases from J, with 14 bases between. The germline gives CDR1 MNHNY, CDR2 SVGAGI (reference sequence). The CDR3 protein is CASSYGSPTSYGYTF. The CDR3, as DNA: TGTGCCAGCAGTTACGGGTCACCTACCTCCTATGGCTACACCTTC.

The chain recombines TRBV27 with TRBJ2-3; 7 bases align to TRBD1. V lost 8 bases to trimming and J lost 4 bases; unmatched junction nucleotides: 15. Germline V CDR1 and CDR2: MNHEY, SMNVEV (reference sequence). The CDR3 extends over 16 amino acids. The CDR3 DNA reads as TGTGCCAGCGGATTAGACAGGGCGAGGCCTGCAGATACGCAGTATTTT. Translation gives CASGLDRARPADTQYF.

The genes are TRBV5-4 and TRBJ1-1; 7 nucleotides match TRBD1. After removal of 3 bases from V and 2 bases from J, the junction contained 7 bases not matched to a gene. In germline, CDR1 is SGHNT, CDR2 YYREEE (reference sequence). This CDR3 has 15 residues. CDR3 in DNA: TGTGCCAGCAGCTACAGGGGACAAGTTAACACTGAAGCTTTCTTT. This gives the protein CASSYRGQVNTEAFF.

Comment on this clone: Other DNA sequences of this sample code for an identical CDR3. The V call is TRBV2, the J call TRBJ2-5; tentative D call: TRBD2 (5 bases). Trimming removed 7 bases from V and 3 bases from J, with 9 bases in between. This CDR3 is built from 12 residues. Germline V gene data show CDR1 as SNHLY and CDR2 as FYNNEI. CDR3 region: CASKREEETQYF. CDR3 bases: TGTGCCAGCAAACGGGAAGAAGAGACCCAGTACTTC. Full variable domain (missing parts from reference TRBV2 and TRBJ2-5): EPEVTQTPSHQVTQMGQEVILRCVPISNHLYFYWYRQILGQKVEFLVSFYNNEISEKSEIFDDQFSVERPDGSNFTLKIRSTKLEDSAMYFCASKREEETQYFGPGTRLLVL.

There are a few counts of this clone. As DNA, the CDR3 is TGTGCCAGCAGCCCTACGACGGGGGGTGAGACCCAGTACTTC. Translating gives CASSPTTGGETQYF. The chain has TRBV7-2 and TRBJ2-5; 7 nucleotides line up with TRBD2. V shed 5 bases, J shed 5 bases, and the junction held 8 bases outside the gene matches. CDR1 is SGHTA and CDR2 is FQGNSA in the germline V gene. The CDR3 has 14 amino acids. The variable domain in full, completed from reference TRBV7-2 and TRBJ2-5, reads GAGVSQSPSNKVTEKGKDVELRCDPISGHTALYWYRQSLGQGLEFLIYFQGNSAPDKSGLPSDRFSAERTGGSVSTLTIQRTQQEDSAVYLCASSPTTGGETQYFGPGTRLLVL.

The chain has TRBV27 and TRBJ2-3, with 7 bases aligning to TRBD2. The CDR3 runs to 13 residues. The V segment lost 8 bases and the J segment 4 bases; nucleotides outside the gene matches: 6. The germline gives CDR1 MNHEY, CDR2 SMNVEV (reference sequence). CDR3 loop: CASVGLGADTQYF. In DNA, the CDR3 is TGTGCCAGCGTCGGACTAGGGGCAGATACGCAGTATTTT.

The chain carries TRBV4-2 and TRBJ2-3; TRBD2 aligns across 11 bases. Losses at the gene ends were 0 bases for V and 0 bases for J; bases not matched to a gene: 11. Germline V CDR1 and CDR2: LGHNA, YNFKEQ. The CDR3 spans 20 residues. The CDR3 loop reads CASSQDLALAGASSTDTQYF. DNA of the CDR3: TGTGCCAGCAGCCAAGATCTAGCACTAGCGGGGGCGTCTAGCACAGATACGCAGTATTTT.

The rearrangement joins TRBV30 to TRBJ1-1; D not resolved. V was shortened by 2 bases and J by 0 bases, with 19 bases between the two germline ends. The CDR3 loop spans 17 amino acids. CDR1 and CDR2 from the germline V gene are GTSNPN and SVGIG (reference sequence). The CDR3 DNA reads TGTGCCTGGAGTTGGACCGCTTTCGCCGGAATGAACACTGAAGCTTTCTTT. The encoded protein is CAWSWTAFAGMNTEAFF.